This T cell receptor (beta chain) was identified during a study of OX40 agonist ivuxolimab in advanced cancers. The table came from immunoSEQ multiplex PCR; TCRdb's copy has only in-frame clones and leaves some out. The repertoire holds 65,000 to 90,000 clones, with 65% to 90% as singletons. The sequence was collected from an adult with an advanced solid tumor such as melanoma, head and neck, liver or kidney cancer. The sequencing here drew on CD4+ or CD8+ T cells sorted from blood, taken in a trial of the OX40 agonist ivuxolimab.

The CDR3 DNA reads TGTGCCAGTAGTATTTGGTCGAACACTGAAGCTTTCTTT. This sequence encodes CASSIWSNTEAFF. The chain combines TRBV19 with TRBJ1-1; no clear D. V lost 3 bases to trimming and J lost 1 base, with 6 bases between them. The CDR3 is made up of 13 amino acids. CDR1 LNHDA and CDR2 SQIVND come from the germline V gene (reference sequence).